This entry is about one T cell receptor beta chain. Clones were read by immunoSEQ multiplex PCR, and TCRdb kept only the in-frame ones, dropping some. This table holds about 52,000 clones, about 87% found once. Germline CDR1 MNHEY, CDR2 SMNVEV (reference sequence). This CDR3 has 15 residues. Unmatched junction bases numbered 5, after V lost 2 bases and J lost 8 bases. The sample belongs to a study of T cells in localized non-small cell lung cancer. This receptor was obtained from a female donor with stage II lung adenocarcinoma. The V and J genes are TRBV27 and TRBJ1-6; TRBD1 agrees at 8 bases. The sequencing used PBMCs, collected before any cancer treatment. CDR3 protein: CASSLLGQEYSPLHF. The CDR3 nucleotides are TGTGCCAGCAGTTTACTGGGACAGGAATATTCACCCCTCCACTTT.